Listed below are T cell receptor beta chains from one sample, sequenced in a study of cytomegalovirus exposure and HLA in healthy donors. Here immunoSEQ multiplex PCR was the method, and the copy in TCRdb shows in-frame clones only, minus some. Among about 160,000 clones, roughly nine tenths were seen once, and the ten largest hold just over 4%. The sequenced material came from PBMCs. These receptors were taken from a man younger than 30 in good health and CMV-seropositive. The CDR3 runs from the conserved cysteine through the conserved F or W. D genes are given only for firm matches. Only some rows state a clone size, as once, few, many or a class for expanded clones.

-	TRBV11-2	TRBJ1-2	-	CASSLERWQGGYTF
TRBD2	TRBV30	TRBJ2-2	-	CAWTSGYTGELFF
-	TRBV21-1	TRBJ2-1	-	CASSKALAGGYNEQFF
TRBD1	TRBV6-5	TRBJ1-1	-	CASSQQGLNTEAFF
-	TRBV7-9	TRBJ2-1	-	CASSSGSNPNEQFF
TRBD1	TRBV29-1	TRBJ2-7	-	CSVVIRRDRGFNEQYF
-	TRBV7-3	TRBJ2-3	-	CASSQGSVSTDTQYF
TRBD2	TRBV13	TRBJ2-3	-	CASSGTSGSDTQYF
-	TRBV28	TRBJ2-7	-	CASSFKFGTPQLYEQYF
-	TRBV30	TRBJ1-1	-	CAWNGHLNTEAFF
-	TRBV29-1	TRBJ2-7	-	CSVGAYSYEQYF
-	TRBV28	TRBJ2-6	-	CASSLGGANVLTF
TRBD2	TRBV11-2	TRBJ2-3	-	CASSPQTSGTDTQYF
-	TRBV7-6	TRBJ2-1	-	CASSLVGGSFGNEQFF
-	TRBV6-6	TRBJ2-6	-	CASSYSTGANVLTF
TRBD2	TRBV14	TRBJ2-1	-	CASSRDSSGRGDNEQFF
-	TRBV6-1	TRBJ1-5	-	CASSENVAFSNQPQHF
-	TRBV5-6	TRBJ2-7	-	CASVREDEQYF
TRBD1	TRBV28	TRBJ2-2	-	CASSWTGLVTGELFF
-	TRBV7-6	TRBJ2-7	-	CASSPYRLGYEQYF
-	TRBV5-6	TRBJ2-7	-	CASSGQAYEQYF
TRBD1	TRBV6-5	TRBJ2-7	-	CASSYQGQVQYF
TRBD2	TRBV11-1	TRBJ2-2	-	CASSRNLAGGLDTGELFF
TRBD1	TRBV2	TRBJ2-2	once	CASEDRAPFANTGELFF
TRBD2	TRBV5-1	TRBJ2-1	-	CASSFLAGRNVEQFF
-	TRBV5-1	TRBJ2-5	-	CASSSQETQYF
TRBD1	TRBV6-6	TRBJ2-7	-	CASSYGDSFFEQYF
TRBD1	TRBV5-1	TRBJ1-4	-	CASSQGGGAGAKGKLFF
-	TRBV2	TRBJ2-7	-	CASSGPWTDTDYEQYF
TRBD2	TRBV28	TRBJ2-2	-	CASSLSGLAGVGTGELFF
TRBD1	TRBV28	TRBJ2-1	-	CASITGTAVNEQFF
TRBD2	TRBV10-1	TRBJ2-3	-	CASSELAGGPDTQYF
TRBD2	TRBV29-1	TRBJ2-1	-	CSVVLAGFNEQFF
TRBD1	TRBV7-9	TRBJ2-7	-	CASSLYSIRGQNYEQYF
-	TRBV27	TRBJ2-2	-	CASSLRDTRVLFF
TRBD1	TRBV30	TRBJ2-3	-	CAWSMYRGRTDTQYF
-	TRBV30	TRBJ2-1	-	CAWSAQGRPNEQFF
-	TRBV7-8	TRBJ1-5	once	CASSLVRGNQPQHF
-	TRBV7-9	TRBJ2-1	-	CASSYRDFGHNEQFF
TRBD1	TRBV6-4	TRBJ2-1	-	CASSDRDRTTYNEQFF
TRBD1	TRBV7-3	TRBJ2-1	-	CASSSQGADNEQFF
TRBD1	TRBV5-1	TRBJ2-7	-	CATIPGGVDEQYF
TRBD2	TRBV11-3	TRBJ2-1	-	CASSFSGRAFDEQFF
TRBD1	TRBV7-3	TRBJ2-7	few	CASSSGQGGYEQYF
TRBD1	TRBV7-9	TRBJ1-5	-	CASSLDRGRQPQHF
-	TRBV19	TRBJ2-3	-	CASSILGPQHTQYF
-	TRBV29-1	TRBJ1-2	-	CSGIQGVGGYTF
TRBD1	TRBV5-4	TRBJ1-2	-	CASSARDRANYGYTF